The 27 T cell receptor beta chains presented below share a single source sample, sequenced in a study of T cell responses to AZD1222 COVID-19 vaccine. Sequenced by immunoSEQ multiplex PCR; TCRdb stores in-frame clones only, minus some. The repertoire consists of 80,000 to 95,000 clones, with roughly 90% occurring once and the leading ten covering 4.7%. The specimen comprised peripheral blood, sampled on day 0 of MenACWY control vaccination. Receptor source: an adult in good health.

The rearrangement links TRBV19 to TRBJ1-1; possible D gene TRBD1, 6 bases. The germline V gene has CDR1 LNHDA and CDR2 SQIVND (reference sequence). The CDR3 consists of 12 residues. The V end lost 11 bases, the J end lost 0 bases, and 10 bases lay between the germline ends. This CDR3 is CAVGTMNTEAFF. DNA of the CDR3: TGTGCCGTTGGGACAATGAACACTGAAGCTTTCTTT.

This rearrangement joins TRBV6-2 or TRBV6-3 to TRBJ2-2; D not certain. Germline CDR1 reads MNHEY; CDR2 reads SVGEGT. V lost 0 bases and J 0 bases, leaving 5 bases between the germline ends. CDR3 length: 15 residues. CDR3 DNA sequence: TGTGCCAGCAGTTACTCGGTCGCGAACACCGGGGAGCTGTTTTTT. Translated, it gives CASSYSVANTGELFF.

The rearrangement uses TRBV6-5 and TRBJ1-4, with D maybe TRBD1 (6 bases). CDR3 length: 14 amino acids. Trimming removed 10 bases from V and 5 bases from J, with 17 bases in between. Germline loops: CDR1 MNHEY, CDR2 SVGAGI. The CDR3 loop reads CAIQQGFLNEKLFF. In DNA, the CDR3 is TGTGCCATCCAGCAGGGGTTTTTGAATGAAAAACTGTTTTTT.

This clone was detected once. This chain connects TRBV5-8 to TRBJ1-2, with D perhaps matching TRBD1 (5 bases). The V gene lost 4 bases and the J gene lost 8 bases, with 15 bases spanning the gap. The germline CDR1 and CDR2 sequences are SGHTS and YDEGEE. There are 13 residues in the CDR3. CDR3: CASSNGMTAGYTF. The CDR3 DNA is TGTGCCAGCAGCAACGGGATGACAGCGGGCTACACCTTC. Together with reference TRBV5-8 and TRBJ1-2, the CDR3 gives the full variable domain: EAGVTQSPTHLIKTRGQQATLRCSPISGHTSVYWYQQALGLGLQFLLWYDEGEERNRGNFPPRFSGRQFPNYSSELNVNALELEDSALYLCASSNGMTAGYTFGSGTRLTVV.

The chain has TRBV7-8 and TRBJ2-5, with D possibly called TRBD1 or TRBD2 (5 bases each). V lost 7 bases and J lost 2, with 17 bases in between. The CDR3 covers 15 residues. Germline V CDR1 and CDR2: SGHVS, FQNEAQ. The CDR3 reads CASTLSGTEQETQYF. CDR3 DNA: TGTGCCAGCACACTGTCCGGGACGGAGCAAGAGACCCAGTACTTC.

J is TRBJ2-3 and V is TRBV5-3, with 9 nucleotides matching TRBD2. TRBV5-3 is flagged as an ORF with uncertain function. V lost 5 bases to trimming and J lost 3 bases; unmatched junction nucleotides: 7. This CDR3 spans 15 amino acids. The CDR3 is CARSCSGRRTDTQYF. DNA for the CDR3: TGTGCCAGAAGTTGTAGCGGGAGAAGAACAGATACGCAGTATTTT.

The chain uses TRBV7-2 and TRBJ1-3; D is undetermined. Germline V gives CDR1 SGHTA, CDR2 FQGNSA. V was shortened by 2 bases and J by 4 bases, with 6 bases between the two germline ends. The CDR3 has 13 residues. The CDR3 bases are TGTGCCAGCAGCTTATCCAGAGGAAACACCATATATTTT. It translates to CASSLSRGNTIYF.

The V call is TRBV5-1, the J call TRBJ2-3; D may be TRBD1 (6 bases). The CDR3 has 16 residues. Deletions cut 3 bases from V and 0 bases from J, with 14 bases between. The V gene's germline CDR1 is SGHRS and CDR2 YFSETQ. CDR3 amino acids: CASSYVGGSSTDTQYF. Written as DNA, the CDR3 is TGCGCCAGCAGCTATGTAGGGGGTTCTAGCACAGATACGCAGTATTTT.

The DNA of the CDR3 is TGTGCCAGCAGGAAAGGTGGTAGGGGGGACCATGAAAAACTGTTTTTT. This encodes CASRKGGRGDHEKLFF. The gene calls are TRBV19 and TRBJ1-4, with D possibly being TRBD1 (6 bases). The V end lost 9 bases, the J end lost 6 bases, and 23 bases lay between the germline ends. Germline values: CDR1 LNHDA, CDR2 SQIVND (reference sequence). This CDR3 is built from 16 residues.

The rearrangement uses TRBV7-2 and TRBJ2-7, with D maybe TRBD1 (6 bases). The CDR3 runs 19 residues. Deletions cut 4 bases from V and 3 bases from J, with 28 bases between. Germline V CDR1 and CDR2: SGHTA, FQGNSA. The CDR3 protein is CASSSLLTGSAPKGYEQYF. CDR3 nucleotide sequence: TGTGCCAGCAGCTCGCTCCTGACAGGCTCGGCACCCAAAGGCTACGAGCAGTACTTC.

This chain links TRBV30 with TRBJ1-6; 7 bases map to TRBD1. The junction had 7 bases not matched to a gene; V was cut back by 2 bases and J by 6 bases. Germline CDR1 and CDR2: GTSNPN and SVGIG (reference sequence). This CDR3 contains 15 residues. CDR3 region: CAWSSFGTANSPLHF. The CDR3 DNA reads as TGTGCCTGGAGTTCTTTCGGGACAGCTAATTCACCCCTCCACTTT.

The chain has TRBV28 and TRBJ2-7, with TRBD1 matching over 7 bases. The CDR3 consists of 17 residues. Looked up from germline, CDR1 is MDHEN and CDR2 is SYDVKM. V lost 4 bases, J lost 9 bases, and 21 bases stayed unmatched. The CDR3 is CASSSGTAPLPPGGQYF. The DNA of the CDR3 is TGTGCCAGCAGTTCGGGGACAGCCCCCCTTCCACCCGGCGGGCAGTACTTC. Full variable domain (remainder filled in from reference TRBV28 and TRBJ2-7): DVKVTQSSRYLVKRTGEKVFLECVQDMDHENMFWYRQDPGLGLRLIYFSYDVKMKEKGDIPEGYSVSREKKERFSLILESASTNQTSMYLCASSSGTAPLPPGGQYFGPGTRLTVT.

This clone was counted a single time. The CDR3: CASSLFYGSSYNEQFF. CDR3 DNA sequence: TGTGCCAGCAGTTTATTTTACGGGAGCTCCTACAATGAGCAGTTCTTC. The rearrangement links TRBV28 to TRBJ2-1; tentatively, D is TRBD2 (6 bases). Germline V lookup: CDR1 MDHEN, CDR2 SYDVKM. The CDR3 sequence is 16 residues long. Trimming stripped 1 base from V and 0 bases from J, with 10 bases between.

V usage is TRBV14 and J usage is TRBJ1-4; D is unresolved. The CDR3 covers 15 residues. Germline assignment: CDR1 SGHDN and CDR2 FVKESK. V was shortened by 5 bases and J by 13 bases, with 23 bases between the two germline ends. The CDR3 nucleotides are TGTGCCAGCAGCGACCGGAACGGAGGGTCCCCGGCACTGTTTTTT. Translation: CASSDRNGGSPALFF.

This clone has just one count. CDR3 in amino acids: CASNRDRQYF. For the CDR3, the DNA is TGTGCCAGCAATCGGGACAGGCAGTACTTC. J is TRBJ2-7 and V is TRBV28, with 7 bases matching TRBD1. Germline CDR1 MDHEN, CDR2 SYDVKM. CDR3 length: 10 amino acids. V shed 7 bases and J 9 bases; nucleotides not matched to a gene: 3.

For this clone: The same CDR3 also results from other DNA sequences found in this sample. The chain combines TRBV28 with TRBJ1-1; D remains ambiguous. Germline V gene lookup returns CDR1 MDHEN and CDR2 SYDVKM. The CDR3 has 11 amino acids. The V end lost 3 bases, the J end lost 3 bases, and 2 bases lay between the germline ends. The CDR3 DNA sequence: TGTGCCAGCAGTTTTTACACTGAAGCTTTCTTT. This codes for CASSFYTEAFF.

The chain recombines TRBV7-2 with TRBJ2-2, with TRBD2 identical over 9 bases. The V gene end was trimmed by 3 bases and the J gene end by 4 bases; junction bases not matched to a gene: 6. The CDR3 spans 16 residues. Germline V gives CDR1 SGHTA, CDR2 FQGNSA. DNA for the CDR3: TGTGCCAGCAGCTTCCGCGGGAGGGTCGGCACCGGGGAGCTGTTTTTT. Translation gives CASSFRGRVGTGELFF.

The V gene is TRBV5-8, the J gene TRBJ2-7; 11 nucleotides line up with TRBD2. The length of the CDR3 is 15 residues. From germline, CDR1 is SGHTS and CDR2 YDEGEE. Trimming at V came to 4 bases and at J to 6 bases, leaving 9 bases not matched to a gene. The CDR3 loop reads CASSPVAGGSPEQYF. Here the CDR3 DNA reads TGTGCCAGCAGCCCAGTAGCGGGAGGGTCCCCCGAGCAGTACTTC.

The chain has TRBV9 and TRBJ1-1; D gene unclear. The germline V and J ends were trimmed by 4 bases and 0 bases, with 7 bases remaining between them. The germline V gene has CDR1 SGDLS and CDR2 YYNGEE. There are 13 residues in the CDR3. As DNA, the CDR3 is TGTGCCAGCAGCTACGGTGTGAACACTGAAGCTTTCTTT. It specifies CASSYGVNTEAFF.

The rearrangement uses TRBV19 and TRBJ1-2; D gene uncertain. Trimming removed 5 bases from V and 8 bases from J, with 15 bases in between. The germline CDR1 and CDR2 sequences are LNHDA and SQIVND (reference sequence). The CDR3 has 13 amino acids. CDR3 in DNA: TGTGCCAGTAGTCCAACGGGGATTGGCGGCTACACCTTC. Amino acid sequence: CASSPTGIGGYTF.

The gene calls are TRBV7-8 and TRBJ1-2; D call uncertain. Trimming stripped 1 base from V and 6 bases from J, with 9 bases between. CDR3 length: 13 amino acids. The germline V gene encodes CDR1 SGHVS and CDR2 FQNEAQ. CDR3 sequence (DNA): TGTGCCAGCAGCTTAGTGAGGGCGGATGGCTACACCTTC. It codes for CASSLVRADGYTF. Together with reference TRBV7-8 and TRBJ1-2, the CDR3 gives the full variable domain: GAGVSQSPRYKVAKRGQDVALRCDPISGHVSLFWYQQALGQGPEFLTYFQNEAQLDKSGLPSDRFFAERPEGSVSTLKIQRTQQEDSAVYLCASSLVRADGYTFGSGTRLTVV.

This clone was observed a few times. The chain employs TRBV24-1 and TRBJ2-2, with TRBD2 matching over 7 bases. The length of the CDR3 is 15 residues. The trim removed 5 bases at V and 6 bases at J, leaving 8 bases unmatched. Germline CDR1 and CDR2: KGHDR and SFDVKD. The CDR3 protein is CATSGPFLAAGELFF. CDR3 DNA sequence: TGTGCCACCAGTGGCCCGTTCCTAGCGGCCGGGGAGCTGTTTTTT.

The V and J genes are TRBV15 and TRBJ2-2; 9 bases agree with TRBD2. Trimming at V came to 0 bases and at J to 3 bases, leaving 8 bases not matched to a gene. Germline-derived CDR1 and CDR2 are LNHNV and YYDKDF (reference sequence). The CDR3 has 18 amino acids. The CDR3 region is CATSREGIAGDHTGELFF. The CDR3 region has the DNA TGTGCCACCAGCAGAGAGGGAATAGCGGGAGATCACACCGGGGAGCTGTTTTTT.

The gene calls are TRBV28 and TRBJ2-1, with 10 bases lining up with TRBD1. The CDR3 is 14 residues long. V trimming: 5 bases; J trimming: 3 bases; junction bases outside the gene matches: 1. CDR1 and CDR2 from the germline V gene are MDHEN and SYDVKM. The CDR3 sequence: CASSRTGGYNEQFF. CDR3 bases: TGTGCCAGCAGTCGGACAGGGGGCTACAATGAGCAGTTCTTC.

V and J are TRBV12-3 or TRBV12-4 and TRBJ1-1; 7 nucleotides align to TRBD1. Germline trimming cut 5 bases from V and 7 bases from J; bases unmatched to any gene: 4. The CDR3 covers 12 residues. CDR3 coding DNA: TGTGCCAGCAGTATAACAGGGGATGAAGCTTTCTTT. Protein sequence: CASSITGDEAFF.

The chain couples TRBV15 to TRBJ1-2; D is possibly TRBD1 (5 bases). V was clipped by 1 base and J by 8 bases, with 11 bases between them. Germline lookup yields CDR1 LNHNV and CDR2 YYDKDF (reference sequence). The CDR3 spans 13 residues. The chain's CDR3 is CATSRGGTGGYTF. In DNA form, the CDR3 reads TGTGCCACCAGCAGAGGGGGGACTGGGGGCTACACCTTC.

The chain combines TRBV28 with TRBJ2-7, with 8 bases that match TRBD2. Per the germline V gene, CDR1 is MDHEN and CDR2 is SYDVKM. J was trimmed by 3 bases and V by 6 bases; bases with no gene match: 7. The CDR3 sequence is 14 residues long. DNA for the CDR3: TGTGCCAGCAGCCGCGCACTAGCGGACTACGAGCAGTACTTC. Translating gives CASSRALADYEQYF.